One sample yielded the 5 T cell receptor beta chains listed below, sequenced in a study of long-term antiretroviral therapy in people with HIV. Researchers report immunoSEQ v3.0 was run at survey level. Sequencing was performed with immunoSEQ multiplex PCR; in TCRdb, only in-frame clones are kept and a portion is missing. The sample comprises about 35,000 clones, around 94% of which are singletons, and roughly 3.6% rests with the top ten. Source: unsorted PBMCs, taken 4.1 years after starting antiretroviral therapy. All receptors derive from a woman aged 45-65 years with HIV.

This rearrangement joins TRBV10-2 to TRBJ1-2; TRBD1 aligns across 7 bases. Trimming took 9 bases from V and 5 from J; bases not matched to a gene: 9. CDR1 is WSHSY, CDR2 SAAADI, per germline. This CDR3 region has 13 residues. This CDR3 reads CASSQGSDYGYTF. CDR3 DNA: TGCGCCAGTTCACAGGGGTCAGATTATGGCTACACCTTC.

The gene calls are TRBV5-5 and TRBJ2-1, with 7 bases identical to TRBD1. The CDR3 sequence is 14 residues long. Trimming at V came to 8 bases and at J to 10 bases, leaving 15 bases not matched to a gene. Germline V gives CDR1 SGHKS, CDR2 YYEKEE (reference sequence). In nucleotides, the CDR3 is TGTGCCAGTCAGACAGGGACCACTCTAAGGGAGCAGTTCTTC. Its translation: CASQTGTTLREQFF.

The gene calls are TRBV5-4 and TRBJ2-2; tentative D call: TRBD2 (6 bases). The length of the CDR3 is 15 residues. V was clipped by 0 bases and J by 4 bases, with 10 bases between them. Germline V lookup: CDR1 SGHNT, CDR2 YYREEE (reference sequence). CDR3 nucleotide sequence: TGTGCCAGCAGCTTGGGTGGGGGGAGCACCGGGGAGCTGTTTTTT. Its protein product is CASSLGGGSTGELFF.

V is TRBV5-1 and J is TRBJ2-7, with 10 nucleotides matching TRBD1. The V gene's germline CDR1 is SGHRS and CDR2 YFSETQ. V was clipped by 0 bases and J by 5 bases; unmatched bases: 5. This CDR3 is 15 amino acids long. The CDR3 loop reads CASSLGVTGGDEQYF. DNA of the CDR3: TGCGCCAGCAGCTTGGGGGTGACAGGGGGCGACGAGCAGTACTTC.

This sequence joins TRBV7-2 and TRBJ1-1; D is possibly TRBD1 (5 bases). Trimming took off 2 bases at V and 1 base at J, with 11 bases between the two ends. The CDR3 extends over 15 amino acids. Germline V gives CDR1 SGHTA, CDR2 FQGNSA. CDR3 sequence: CASSLLGARNTEAFF. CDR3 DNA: TGTGCCAGCAGCTTATTAGGGGCACGGAACACTGAAGCTTTCTTT.